Below, 23 T cell receptor beta chains from the same sample are listed, as sequenced in a study of cytomegalovirus exposure and HLA in healthy donors. The PCR was carried out with 60 Vbeta primers and 13 Jbeta primers. Sequenced by immunoSEQ multiplex PCR; TCRdb stores in-frame clones only, minus some. Here the sample spans about 130,000 clones, under 90% being singletons. The sequencing sample was made of PBMCs. The origin of the receptors is a middle-aged woman in good health and CMV-seronegative.

This clone was found a few times. The J gene is TRBJ1-1, the V gene TRBV5-1; D unresolved. V was shortened by 0 bases and J by 10 bases, with 13 bases between the two germline ends. Germline assignment: CDR1 SGHRS and CDR2 YFSETQ. The CDR3 has 13 residues. CDR3: CASSLVAGAVAFF. CDR3 coding DNA: TGCGCCAGCAGCTTGGTGGCAGGAGCGGTAGCTTTCTTT.

This chain links TRBV19 with TRBJ1-1; D not resolved. Trimming took 5 bases from V and 0 from J, leaving 16 bases between them. The CDR3 spans 16 residues. CDR1 is LNHDA, CDR2 SQIVND, per germline (reference sequence). The CDR3 here is CASSAGVTDLNTEAFF. The CDR3 DNA sequence: TGTGCCAGTAGTGCCGGGGTAACTGACCTGAACACTGAAGCTTTCTTT.

The rearrangement links TRBV7-3 to TRBJ1-1; 8 positions agree with TRBD1. The CDR3 totals 14 residues. The J segment lost 5 bases and the V segment lost 6 bases, leaving 8 bases of the junction unmatched. Germline V gene data show CDR1 as SGHTA and CDR2 as FQGTGA. In nucleotides, the CDR3 is TGTGCCAGCAGTGGACAGGGACCCGGAACTGAAGCTTTCTTT. It codes for CASSGQGPGTEAFF.

V gene TRBV10-2 combines with J gene TRBJ2-5; TRBD2 might be the D (6 bases). With 6 bases removed from V and 2 bases from J, the gap between germline ends came to 7 bases. Germline CDR1 reads WSHSY; CDR2 reads SAAADI. The CDR3 extends over 12 amino acids. CDR3 coding DNA: TGCGCCAGCAGGAGCGGGCAAGAGACCCAGTACTTC. This gives the protein CASRSGQETQYF.

The chain combines TRBV5-6 with TRBJ2-1; 7 bases match TRBD2. There are 15 residues in the CDR3. Germline CDR1 and CDR2: SGHDT and YYEEEE. V was pared by 0 bases and J by 4 bases, with 4 bases of the junction left unmatched. Here the CDR3 DNA reads TGTGCCAGCAGCTTGGTGAGCGGGGCGTACAATGAGCAGTTCTTC. Encoded protein: CASSLVSGAYNEQFF. Filled out from reference TRBV5-6 and TRBJ2-1, the complete variable domain reads DAGVTQSPTHLIKTRGQQVTLRCSPKSGHDTVSWYQQALGQGPQFIFQYYEEEERQRGNFPDRFSGHQFPNYSSELNVNALLLGDSALYLCASSLVSGAYNEQFFGPGTRLTVL.

The chain carries TRBV7-8 and TRBJ1-2, with 9 bases aligning to TRBD1. CDR3 length: 16 amino acids. The V gene end was trimmed by 4 bases and the J gene end by 0 bases; junction bases not matched to a gene: 6. Germline V gene lookup returns CDR1 SGHVS and CDR2 FQNEAQ. The CDR3 DNA reads TGTGCCAGCAGCTCCACCGGGACAGGGTCTAACTATGGCTACACCTTC. It encodes CASSSTGTGSNYGYTF.

The chain has TRBV7-7 and TRBJ1-1, with D possibly being TRBD1 (6 bases). This CDR3 spans 16 amino acids. Germline V lookup: CDR1 SSHAT, CDR2 FNYEAQ (reference sequence). The DNA of the CDR3 is TGTGCTAGGGAAAATGGACAGCCCAAGGCGTACACTGAAGCTTTCTTT. Translation: CARENGQPKAYTEAFF.

This clone has a single count. For the CDR3, the DNA is TGTGCCAGCAGCGTGGCCCCAATACTAGGTAGCAATGAGCAGTTCTTC. Residues: CASSVAPILGSNEQFF. The V gene is TRBV9, the J gene TRBJ2-1, with D tentatively TRBD2 (5 bases). The CDR3 length is 16 residues. Trimming pared 2 bases from V and 6 bases from J, leaving 18 bases between. In germline, CDR1 is SGDLS, CDR2 YYNGEE.

The J gene is TRBJ2-3, the V gene TRBV5-5, with 12 bases matching TRBD1. Germline CDR1 reads SGHKS; CDR2 reads YYEKEE (reference sequence). V lost 5 bases and J lost 6; bases outside the gene matches: 7. The CDR3 is 15 amino acids. In DNA form, the CDR3 reads TGTGCCAGCAGGGAGGGACAGGGGGCATCTGATACGCAGTATTTT. This encodes CASREGQGASDTQYF.

The chain joins TRBV4-3 to TRBJ2-2, with D possibly being TRBD2 (6 bases). Trimming shortened V by 0 bases and J by 5 bases, and 13 bases separated the two germline ends. The CDR3 consists of 16 residues. The germline CDR1 and CDR2 sequences are LGHNA and YSLEER. DNA for the CDR3: TGCGCCAGCAGCCAAGATCCGGGGGAAGGGACCGGGGAGCTGTTTTTT. Amino acids: CASSQDPGEGTGELFF.

V is TRBV19 and J is TRBJ2-7; TRBD1 is a possible D gene (5 bases). Deletions cut 7 bases from V and 3 bases from J, with 16 bases between. The CDR3 runs to 14 residues. The germline V gene encodes CDR1 LNHDA and CDR2 SQIVND (reference sequence). CDR3 sequence: CASIRARVSYEQYF. The CDR3, as DNA: TGTGCCAGTATCAGGGCCCGGGTCAGCTACGAGCAGTACTTC.

The chain couples TRBV25-1 to TRBJ2-2; D is perhaps TRBD2 (6 bases). CDR3 length: 14 residues. Germline V lookup: CDR1 MGHDK, CDR2 SYGVNS. V was pared by 2 bases and J by 5 bases, with 9 bases between. CDR3 residues: CASSEPLATGELFF. The CDR3 DNA follows: TGTGCCAGCAGTGAACCACTAGCTACCGGGGAGCTGTTTTTT.

The genes are TRBV14 and TRBJ2-2; 7 bases agree with TRBD1. The ends lost 4 bases at V and 0 bases at J; junction bases unmatched: 5. CDR3 size: 16 residues. CDR1 SGHDN and CDR2 FVKESK come from the germline V gene. DNA of the CDR3: TGTGCCAGCAGCCTTCAGACAGGGACGAACACCGGGGAGCTGTTTTTT. Translating it yields CASSLQTGTNTGELFF.

This chain joins TRBV6-1 and TRBJ1-6; possible D gene TRBD1, 6 bases. Trimming removed 4 bases from V and 8 bases from J, with 21 bases in between. The length of the CDR3 is 17 residues. The germline gives CDR1 MNHNS, CDR2 SASEGT. This chain's CDR3 is CASSASFGPTGHSPLHF. CDR3 DNA: TGTGCCAGCAGTGCCTCTTTCGGCCCCACAGGGCATTCACCCCTCCACTTT.

The chain has TRBV6-5 and TRBJ2-7, with 7 bases fitting TRBD1. The germline V gene has CDR1 MNHEY and CDR2 SVGAGI. V was pared by 6 bases and J by 0 bases, with 8 bases of the junction left unmatched. The CDR3 totals 15 residues. CDR3 protein: CASSTTGQSSYEQYF. The CDR3 region has the DNA TGTGCCAGCAGCACCACGGGACAGAGCTCCTACGAGCAGTACTTC.

The chain uses TRBV11-2 and TRBJ2-1; no clear D gene. The CDR3 is 15 amino acids. The ends were cut back, 2 bases at V and 0 bases at J, with 8 bases in the middle. Per the germline V gene, CDR1 is SGHAT and CDR2 is FQNNGV. CDR3 nucleotide sequence: TGTGCCAGCAGCTTATTTCTAGACTCCTACAATGAGCAGTTCTTC. It codes for CASSLFLDSYNEQFF. Filled out from reference TRBV11-2 and TRBJ2-1, the complete variable domain reads EAGVAQSPRYKIIEKRQSVAFWCNPISGHATLYWYQQILGQGPKLLIQFQNNGVVDDSQLPKDRFSAERLKGVDSTLKIQPAKLEDSAVYLCASSLFLDSYNEQFFGPGTRLTVL.

The chain recombines TRBV27 with TRBJ2-2, with TRBD1 as a possible D gene (5 bases). V lost 4 bases, J lost 7 bases, and 19 bases lay in between. Per the germline V gene, CDR1 is MNHEY and CDR2 is SMNVEV (reference sequence). The CDR3 has 16 amino acids. The CDR3: CASSSYRPPLGGELFF. The CDR3, as DNA: TGTGCCAGCAGTTCATACAGGCCACCTCTGGGCGGGGAGCTGTTTTTT.

CDR3 sequence reads: CASSSQGTQDTQYF. CDR3 nucleotides: TGCGCCAGCAGCTCGCAGGGGACCCAAGATACGCAGTATTTT. The chain carries TRBV5-1 and TRBJ2-3, with D perhaps TRBD1 (6 bases). Trimming cost V 3 bases and J 5 bases, with 13 bases left between them. The CDR3 length is 14 residues. Looked up from germline, CDR1 is SGHRS and CDR2 is YFSETQ.

The chain joins TRBV9 to TRBJ1-6; tentatively, D is TRBD1 (5 bases). V was pared by 1 base and J by 6 bases, with 8 bases between. Germline V lookup: CDR1 SGDLS, CDR2 YYNGEE. The CDR3 contains 14 residues. CDR3 protein: CASSVQGINSPLHF. The CDR3 DNA reads as TGTGCCAGCAGCGTACAGGGTATTAATTCACCCCTCCACTTT.

V usage is TRBV7-3 and J usage is TRBJ2-1, with TRBD2 matching over 14 bases. The junction had 6 bases not matched to a gene; V was cut back by 1 base and J by 7 bases. This CDR3 has 17 residues. The germline V gene encodes CDR1 SGHTA and CDR2 FQGTGA. The CDR3 reads CASSLSRLAGGKNEQFF. The CDR3 nucleotides are TGTGCCAGCAGCTTAAGCCGACTAGCGGGGGGGAAAAATGAGCAGTTCTTC.

The rearrangement uses TRBV4-2 and TRBJ2-5; weak D call: TRBD2 (6 bases). The V end was cut by 6 bases, the J end by 9 bases, with 17 bases between. Germline loops: CDR1 LGHNA, CDR2 YNFKEQ. This CDR3 spans 13 amino acids. CDR3 DNA sequence: TGTGCCAGCAGGATGGGACTTGGAGGGGCCCAGTACTTC. Protein product: CASRMGLGGAQYF.

This chain connects TRBV5-6 to TRBJ1-5; possible D gene TRBD1, 5 bases. The V end lost 0 bases, the J end lost 5 bases, and 12 bases lay between the germline ends. The CDR3 is 15 amino acids. CDR1 is SGHDT, CDR2 YYEEEE, per germline. CDR3: CASSLAPGGDQPQHF. Here the CDR3 DNA reads TGTGCCAGCAGCTTGGCCCCGGGAGGGGATCAGCCCCAGCATTTT.

The CDR3 region is CASSLGAAGGRGYTF. As DNA, the CDR3 is TGCGCCAGCAGCTTGGGGGCGGCGGGGGGACGAGGCTACACCTTC. V and J are TRBV5-1 and TRBJ1-2; perhaps TRBD1 as D (5 bases). V lost 0 bases, J lost 8 bases, and 17 bases lay in between. Looked up from germline, CDR1 is SGHRS and CDR2 is YFSETQ. This CDR3 is 15 amino acids long.